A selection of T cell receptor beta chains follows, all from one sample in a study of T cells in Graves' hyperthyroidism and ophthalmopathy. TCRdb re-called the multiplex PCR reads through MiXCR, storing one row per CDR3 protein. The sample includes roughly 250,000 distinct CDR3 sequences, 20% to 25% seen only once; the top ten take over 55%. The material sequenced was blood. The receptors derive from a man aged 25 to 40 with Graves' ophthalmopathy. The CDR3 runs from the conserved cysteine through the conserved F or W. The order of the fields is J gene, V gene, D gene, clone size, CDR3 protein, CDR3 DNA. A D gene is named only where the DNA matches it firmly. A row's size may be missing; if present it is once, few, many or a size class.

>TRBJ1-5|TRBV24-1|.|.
CATSAAGLSNQPQHF
TGTGCCACCAGTGCTGCGGGGTTGAGCAATCAGCCCCAGCATTTT
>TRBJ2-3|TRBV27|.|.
CASQGYGEVTDTQYF
TGTGCCAGTCAGGGATACGGGGAGGTGACAGATACGCAGTATTTT
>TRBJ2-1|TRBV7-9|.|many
CASSRAGKTNEQFF
TGTGCCAGCAGCCGTGCGGGGAAGACCAATGAGCAGTTCTTC
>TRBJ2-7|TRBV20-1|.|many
CSAREVTGGEQYF
TGCAGTGCTAGAGAGGTGACAGGTGGCGAGCAGTACTTC
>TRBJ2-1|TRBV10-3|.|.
CATRVPGYNEQFF
TGTGCCACCCGGGTCCCTGGGTACAATGAGCAGTTCTTC
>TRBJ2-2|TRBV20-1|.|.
CSARRGNMNTGELFF
TGCAGTGCTAGACGGGGAAACATGAACACCGGGGAGCTGTTTTTT
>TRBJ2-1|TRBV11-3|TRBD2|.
CASSLVTSGGQFF
TGTGCCAGCAGCTTAGTTACTAGCGGTGGGCAGTTCTTC
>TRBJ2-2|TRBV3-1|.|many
CASSPTRGELFF
TGTGCCAGCAGCCCTACTAGGGGGGAGCTGTTTTTT
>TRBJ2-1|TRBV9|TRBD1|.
CASSVDGTENYNEQFF
TGTGCCAGCAGCGTAGATGGGACAGAAAACTACAATGAGCAGTTCTTC
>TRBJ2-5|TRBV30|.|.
CAWSPFAAGRETQYF
TGTGCCTGGAGTCCCTTTGCGGCAGGAAGAGAGACCCAGTACTTC
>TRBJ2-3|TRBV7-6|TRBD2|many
CASSSSGGTDTQYF
TGTGCCAGCAGCTCTAGCGGGGGCACAGATACGCAGTATTTT
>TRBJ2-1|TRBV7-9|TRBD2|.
CASSSPTSGTRQEQFF
TGTGCCAGCAGCTCCCCCACTAGCGGGACTCGGCAAGAGCAGTTCTTC
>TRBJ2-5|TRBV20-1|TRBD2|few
CSARWLAGRGPQETQYF
TGCAGTGCTAGATGGCTAGCGGGGAGGGGACCACAAGAGACCCAGTACTTC
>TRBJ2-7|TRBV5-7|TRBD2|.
CASSAKRREREESVYEQYF
TGTGCCAGCAGCGCCAAGCGTCGGGAGCGGGAGGAATCTGTATACGAGCAGTACTTC
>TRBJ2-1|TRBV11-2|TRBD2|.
CASSPTSGRDDEQFF
TGTGCCAGCAGTCCTACTAGCGGGAGGGATGATGAGCAGTTCTTC
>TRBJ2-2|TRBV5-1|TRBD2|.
CASRQTSGVTGELFF
TGCGCCAGCAGGCAAACTAGCGGGGTAACCGGGGAGCTGTTTTTT
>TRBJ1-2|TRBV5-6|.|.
CASSLRQVAGYTF
TGTGCCAGCAGCTTACGACAGGTAGCTGGCTACACCTTC
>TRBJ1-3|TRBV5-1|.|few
CASSLSGPGNTIYF
TGCGCCAGCAGCTTGTCGGGACCGGGAAACACCATATATTTT
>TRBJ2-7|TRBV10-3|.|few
CAIRNPGLLYEQYF
TGTGCCATCAGGAATCCGGGACTCCTCTACGAGCAGTACTTC
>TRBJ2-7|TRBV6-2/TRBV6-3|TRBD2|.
CASRSGSIGQYF
TGTGCCAGCAGGAGCGGGAGTATAGGGCAGTACTTC
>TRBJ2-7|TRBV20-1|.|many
CSARVSGNYEQYF
TGCAGTGCTAGAGTCTCGGGGAACTACGAGCAGTACTTC
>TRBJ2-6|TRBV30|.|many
CAWSGANVLTF
TGTGCCTGGTCTGGGGCCAACGTCCTGACTTTC
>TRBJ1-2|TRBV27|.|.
CASGGLTYGYTF
TGTGCCAGCGGAGGACTTACCTATGGCTACACCTTC
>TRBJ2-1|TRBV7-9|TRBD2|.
CASSLGEGEQFF
TGTGCCAGCAGCTTAGGGGAGGGTGAGCAGTTCTTC
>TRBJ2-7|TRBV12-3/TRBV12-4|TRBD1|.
CASRPGQGHEQYF
TGTGCCAGCAGGCCGGGACAGGGCCACGAGCAGTACTTC
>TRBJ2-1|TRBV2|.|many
CASSARDLGYNEQFF
TGTGCCAGCAGTGCCCGGGACTTAGGCTACAATGAGCAGTTCTTC
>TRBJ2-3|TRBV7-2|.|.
CASSFRKGVGTDTQYF
TGTGCCAGCAGCTTCCGCAAGGGAGTGGGCACAGATACGCAGTATTTT
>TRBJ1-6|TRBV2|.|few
CASRDFGAGRSPLHF
TGTGCCAGCAGGGACTTTGGGGCCGGGCGTTCACCCCTCCACTTT
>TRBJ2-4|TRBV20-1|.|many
CSASYGGAKNIQYF
TGCAGTGCTAGTTACGGGGGAGCCAAAAACATTCAGTACTTC
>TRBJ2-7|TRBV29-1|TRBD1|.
CSGSTGGGREQYF
TGCAGCGGCTCGACAGGGGGGGGGCGAGAGCAGTACTTC
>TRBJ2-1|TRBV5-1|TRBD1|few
CASSLGQGEQFF
TGCGCCAGCAGCTTGGGACAGGGTGAGCAGTTCTTC
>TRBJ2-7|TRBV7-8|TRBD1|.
CASSLSSRGLYEQYF
TGTGCCAGCAGCTTATCGAGCAGGGGGCTTTACGAGCAGTACTTC
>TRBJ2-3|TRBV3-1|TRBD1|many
CASSQTGADTQYF
TGTGCCAGCAGTCAAACAGGGGCAGATACGCAGTATTTT
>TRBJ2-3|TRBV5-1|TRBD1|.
CASSLGGTGSDTQYF
TGCGCCAGCAGCTTGGGAGGGACAGGGTCAGATACGCAGTATTTT
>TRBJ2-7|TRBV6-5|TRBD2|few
CASSYSGSGRYEQYF
TGTGCCAGCAGTTACTCGGGTAGCGGGAGATACGAGCAGTACTTC
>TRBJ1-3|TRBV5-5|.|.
CASSLIYPGRLSGNTIYF
TGTGCCAGCAGCTTGATTTATCCCGGACGGCTCTCTGGAAACACCATATATTTT
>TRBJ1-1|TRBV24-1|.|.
CATSAGAGMNTEAFF
TGTGCCACCAGTGCGGGGGCTGGGATGAACACTGAAGCTTTCTTT
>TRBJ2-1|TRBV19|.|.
CASSIAGRPLYNEQFF
TGTGCCAGTAGTATCGCGGGCAGACCATTATACAATGAGCAGTTCTTC
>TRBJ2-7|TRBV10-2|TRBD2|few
CASSEDSGRSGQYF
TGCGCCAGCAGTGAGGATAGCGGGAGGTCGGGGCAGTACTTC
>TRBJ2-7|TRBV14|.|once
CARSLVTGDEQYF
TGTGCCAGGAGCCTTGTTACGGGCGACGAGCAGTACTTC
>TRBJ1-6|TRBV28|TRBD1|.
CASSLQGAGSPLHF
TGTGCCAGCAGTTTACAGGGGGCAGGTTCACCCCTCCACTTT
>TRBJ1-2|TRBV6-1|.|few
CASSVGDYGYTF
TGTGCCAGCAGTGTTGGGGACTATGGCTACACCTTC
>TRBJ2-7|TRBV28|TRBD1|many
CASSSRDRGLEQYF
TGTGCCAGCAGTTCCCGGGACAGGGGTCTCGAGCAGTACTTC
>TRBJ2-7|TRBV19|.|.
CATASGAASSGEQYF
TGTGCCACCGCGTCTGGGGCAGCCTCTTCGGGCGAGCAGTACTTC
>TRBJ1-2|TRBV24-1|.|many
CATSDRRYGYTF
TGTGCCACCAGTGATCGACGTTATGGCTACACCTTC
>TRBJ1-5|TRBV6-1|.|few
CASSRTGTVNSNQPQHF
TGTGCCAGCAGTCGTACCGGGACGGTTAATAGCAATCAGCCCCAGCATTTT
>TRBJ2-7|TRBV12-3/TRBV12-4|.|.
CASSGMGGYEQYF
TGTGCCAGCAGCGGGATGGGCGGCTACGAGCAGTACTTC
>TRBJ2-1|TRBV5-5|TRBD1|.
CASSLAIDRGSFF
TGTGCCAGCAGCTTGGCGATAGACAGGGGGTCGTTCTTC
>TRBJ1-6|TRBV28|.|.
CASAPARGDSPLHF
TGTGCCAGCGCGCCGGCGAGAGGTGATTCACCCCTCCACTTT
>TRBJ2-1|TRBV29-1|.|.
CSTERTVNEQFF
TGCAGCACAGAGAGGACGGTCAATGAGCAGTTCTTC